This T cell receptor (beta chain) was captured by sequencing in a study of regulatory T cells in long-lasting Graves disease. A few counts support this clonotype. For TCR beta, libraries came from iRepertoire HTBI primers and Arm-PCR of CDR3 regions. TCRdb passed the multiplex PCR reads through MiXCR, listing each CDR3 protein once. The top ten clones hold approximately 7.8% of a sample with over 350,000 distinct CDR3 sequences, about 15% of them seen once. The sample's time point: newly diagnosed GD, antithyroid drugs for less than 3 months. After RNA was extracted from PBMCs, the TCR library was made from it. V lost 8 bases and J lost 10, with 14 bases in between. This CDR3 region has 11 residues. The germline CDR1 and CDR2 sequences are MNHEY and SMNVEV (reference sequence). This sample was shared with a second study, whose subject was T cells in Graves' hyperthyroidism and ophthalmopathy.

This specimen consisted of peripheral blood mononuclear cells (PBMCs), obtained at new diagnosis, from a patient treated with antithyroid drugs. The chain combines TRBV27 with TRBJ1-1; possible D gene TRBD1, 5 bases. The TCR was taken from a woman in her forties with Graves disease. The DNA of the CDR3 is TGTGCCAGCTCGAGCAGGGTTCGAGCTTTCTTT. This codes for CASSSRVRAFF.